This is a list of T cell receptor beta chains from one sample in a study of cytomegalovirus exposure and HLA in healthy donors. Method: immunoSEQ multiplex PCR; TCRdb's copy keeps in-frame clones and lacks some. This table holds about 120,000 clones, roughly three fifths found once. The sequenced material came from PBMCs. All receptors derive from a middle-aged woman in good health and CMV-seropositive. Both conserved end residues are part of each CDR3. A D gene is named only where the DNA matches it firmly. Size values are once, few and many counts, or a class for expanded clones, and some rows have none.

V gene	D gene	J gene	clone size	CDR3 protein	CDR3 DNA
TRBV4-1	-	TRBJ2-7	-	CASSLTGQTQGQYF	TGCGCCAGCAGCCTTACGGGACAAACCCAGGGGCAGTACTTC
TRBV5-1	TRBD1	TRBJ2-1	-	CASGGTGTYNEQFF	TGCGCCAGCGGGGGGACAGGGACCTACAATGAGCAGTTCTTC
TRBV30	TRBD1	TRBJ1-4	-	CAWSPTGDANEKLFF	TGTGCCTGGAGTCCCACAGGGGATGCTAATGAAAAACTGTTTTTT
TRBV7-3	-	TRBJ2-5	-	CASSLGPGETQYF	TGTGCCAGCAGCTTAGGGCCAGGGGAGACCCAGTACTTC
TRBV7-8	TRBD1	TRBJ1-1	-	CASSYRGSTEAFF	TGTGCCAGCAGTTACAGGGGAAGCACTGAAGCTTTCTTT
TRBV27	TRBD1	TRBJ2-3	-	CASTSLGQGDTDTQYF	TGTGCCAGCACTTCCCTTGGACAGGGGGACACAGATACGCAGTATTTT
TRBV11-2	-	TRBJ2-2	-	CASSWGKAGNPTGELFF	TGTGCCAGCAGCTGGGGAAAAGCAGGGAATCCGACCGGGGAGCTGTTTTTT
TRBV4-3	TRBD2	TRBJ2-7	-	CASSQDIERASGSYEQYF	TGCGCCAGCAGCCAAGATATCGAGAGGGCTAGCGGTTCCTACGAGCAGTACTTC
TRBV10-3	-	TRBJ2-7	-	CAISEGPLSRYEQYF	TGTGCCATCAGTGAGGGGCCTCTTTCCCGCTACGAGCAGTACTTC
TRBV18	-	TRBJ2-7	once	CASSPPAGLSYEQYF	TGTGCCAGCTCACCACCGGCAGGCCTATCCTACGAGCAGTACTTC
TRBV28	TRBD1	TRBJ2-2	-	CASSSPPTGKWTGELFF	TGTGCCAGCAGTTCCCCCCCGACAGGGAAGTGGACCGGGGAGCTGTTTTTT
TRBV4-1	TRBD2	TRBJ2-3	-	CASSQLAAAGGTDTQYF	TGCGCCAGCAGCCAACTTGCGGCAGCGGGAGGAACAGATACGCAGTATTTT
TRBV11-2	TRBD1	TRBJ2-1	once	CASSSGRGGEDEQFF	TGTGCCAGCAGCTCCGGCAGAGGGGGCGAGGATGAGCAGTTCTTC
TRBV11-2	TRBD2	TRBJ2-7	-	CASSLRSGRIEQYF	TGTGCCAGCAGCTTACGGAGCGGGAGGATCGAGCAGTACTTC
TRBV19	TRBD1	TRBJ2-3	-	CASSLGGTGAGDTQYF	TGTGCCAGTAGTCTGGGAGGGACAGGGGCTGGAGATACGCAGTATTTT
TRBV11-3	TRBD1	TRBJ2-6	-	CASSSNRGGANVLTF	TGTGCCAGCAGCAGTAACAGGGGTGGGGCCAACGTCCTGACTTTC
TRBV5-1	-	TRBJ2-5	-	CASSLQGLFQETQYF	TGCGCCAGCAGCTTGCAGGGACTGTTCCAAGAGACCCAGTACTTC
TRBV2	TRBD1	TRBJ1-1	few	CASSDRDRVSTEAFF	TGTGCCAGCAGCGACCGGGACAGGGTGAGCACTGAAGCTTTCTTT
TRBV5-1	TRBD2	TRBJ2-5	-	CASSGGRAGGRETQYF	TGCGCCAGCAGCGGGGGCCGGGCGGGGGGAAGGGAGACCCAGTACTTC
TRBV2	TRBD1	TRBJ2-1	-	CASKTRDSYSYNEQFF	TGTGCCAGCAAGACCCGGGACAGCTACTCCTACAATGAGCAGTTCTTC
TRBV7-9	-	TRBJ2-1	-	CASRTNWDEQFF	TGTGCCAGCAGGACAAACTGGGATGAGCAGTTCTTC
TRBV4-1	TRBD1	TRBJ2-3	-	CASSQYATGTGDQYF	TGCGCCAGCAGCCAATATGCAACCGGGACAGGGGATCAGTATTTT
TRBV15	-	TRBJ2-7	-	CATSRFENRGEQYF	TGTGCCACCAGCAGATTCGAAAATAGGGGCGAGCAGTACTTC
TRBV6-5	-	TRBJ1-2	-	CASSYSAQGTYGYTF	TGTGCCAGCAGTTACTCTGCGCAGGGGACCTATGGCTACACCTTC
TRBV10-3	-	TRBJ2-1	-	CAISVLVEDEQFF	TGTGCCATCAGTGTACTGGTTGAGGATGAGCAGTTCTTC
TRBV4-2	TRBD2	TRBJ2-1	-	CASTQEGLAGDDEQFF	TGTGCCAGCACCCAAGAGGGACTAGCGGGAGACGATGAGCAGTTCTTC
TRBV7-2	TRBD1	TRBJ2-5	-	CTSSPGQGRGMETQYF	TGTACCAGCAGCCCTGGACAGGGGCGGGGGATGGAGACCCAGTACTTC
TRBV18	-	TRBJ1-1	-	CASSPNGGQNTEAFF	TGTGCCAGCTCACCCAATGGCGGACAGAACACTGAAGCTTTCTTT
TRBV7-9	TRBD2	TRBJ2-5	few	CSSSPEGILAGGTQETQYF	TGTTCCAGCAGCCCGGAGGGAATACTAGCGGGAGGGACCCAAGAGACCCAGTACTTC
TRBV4-3	TRBD2	TRBJ2-2	-	CASSQALAGVDTGELFF	TGCGCCAGCAGCCAAGCGCTAGCGGGAGTCGACACCGGGGAGCTGTTTTTT
TRBV11-2	-	TRBJ2-1	-	CASSLKVGSSYNEQFF	TGTGCCAGCAGCCTTAAAGTTGGGAGCTCCTACAATGAGCAGTTCTTC
TRBV29-1	-	TRBJ2-7	few	CSVRIQGAEQYF	TGCAGCGTGCGGATTCAAGGGGCCGAGCAGTACTTC
TRBV4-2	TRBD2	TRBJ2-7	-	CASSQAGREGQYEQYF	TGTGCCAGCAGCCAAGCCGGGCGGGAGGGCCAGTACGAGCAGTACTTC
TRBV4-3	TRBD2	TRBJ2-7	-	CASSQDGNSGTLLF	TGCGCCAGCAGCCAAGATGGCAATAGCGGGACCCTCCTCTTC
TRBV21-1	-	TRBJ2-7	-	CASSKGGRGREQYF	TGTGCCAGCAGCAAAGGGGGTAGGGGGCGCGAGCAGTACTTC
TRBV19	TRBD2	TRBJ2-1	-	CASSETANLAGEEQFF	TGTGCCAGTAGTGAAACCGCCAATCTAGCGGGCGAAGAGCAGTTCTTC
TRBV6-4	-	TRBJ2-3	once	CASSEAASTDTQYF	TGTGCCAGCAGTGAAGCGGCTAGCACAGATACGCAGTATTTT
TRBV9	-	TRBJ2-2	-	CASSFQNTGELFF	TGTGCCAGCAGCTTTCAGAACACCGGGGAGCTGTTTTTT
TRBV28	-	TRBJ1-1	-	CASRRLNTEAFF	TGTGCCAGCAGGCGTTTGAACACTGAAGCTTTCTTT
TRBV29-1	-	TRBJ2-7	-	CSAQGGTSYEQYF	TGCAGCGCGCAGGGGGGAACATCCTACGAGCAGTACTTC
TRBV19	-	TRBJ1-1	once	CASSIAAELNTEAFF	TGTGCCAGTAGTATAGCGGCGGAATTGAACACTGAAGCTTTCTTT
TRBV6-1	TRBD2	TRBJ2-7	-	CASSAQAASGSYEQYF	TGTGCCAGCAGTGCCCAGGCGGCTAGCGGTTCCTACGAGCAGTACTTC
TRBV7-9	-	TRBJ2-3	-	CASSFTGNTDTQYF	TGTGCCAGCAGCTTTACCGGGAACACAGATACGCAGTATTTT
TRBV7-9	-	TRBJ2-5	-	CASSLDTHQETQYF	TGTGCCAGCAGCTTAGACACACACCAAGAGACCCAGTACTTC
TRBV7-8	TRBD1	TRBJ2-7	-	CASSPRRPGQGTLYEQYF	TGTGCCAGCAGCCCTCGTCGACCGGGACAGGGAACCTTATACGAGCAGTACTTC
TRBV5-4	TRBD1	TRBJ2-7	-	CASSPNRDRGDEQYF	TGTGCCAGCAGCCCGAACCGGGACAGGGGGGACGAGCAGTACTTC